A single sample is the source of the 14 T cell receptor beta chains below, sequenced in a study of beta chain features in type 1 diabetes. General observations from the study: Significant though moderate, a shortening of TCRB CDR3s appeared in all four CD4+ subsets of Type 1 diabetes patients.

For these receptors, no antigen is known. The investigators reverse transcribed all of the isolated RNA, so they sequenced expressed TCRB transcripts. Generated by immunoSEQ multiplex PCR, the TCRdb table keeps only in-frame clones and is missing some. The table includes about 160,000 clones, about 8.1% detected once. The sequenced sample consisted of central memory CD4+ T cells from blood. The source of these receptors is a woman younger than 30 with type 1 diabetes.

The DNA for the CDR3 is TGTGCCAGCAGCTTAGCGCTACGGGGAGAGACCCAGTACTTC. It specifies CASSLALRGETQYF. The V gene is TRBV7-2, the J gene TRBJ2-5, with D possibly matching TRBD2 (5 bases). The CDR3 totals 14 residues. V was cut by 0 bases and J by 4 bases, with 9 bases left in between. In germline, CDR1 is SGHTA, CDR2 FQGNSA. The full variable domain, completed using reference TRBV7-2 and TRBJ2-5, is GAGVSQSPSNKVTEKGKDVELRCDPISGHTALYWYRQSLGQGLEFLIYFQGNSAPDKSGLPSDRFSAERTGGSVSTLTIQRTQQEDSAVYLCASSLALRGETQYFGPGTRLLVL.

In its sample, this clone was seen a few times. The rearrangement links TRBV29-1 to TRBJ1-1; D might be TRBD1 (5 bases). Between the trimmed V and J ends, which lost 5 bases and 0 bases, there was a span of 13 bases. This CDR3 is built from 14 residues. CDR1 and CDR2 from the germline V gene are SQVTM and ANQGSEA. This chain's CDR3 is CSVLTELMNTEAFF. CDR3 nucleotides: TGCAGCGTTTTGACAGAGCTCATGAACACTGAAGCTTTCTTT. The whole variable domain, filled in from reference TRBV29-1 and TRBJ1-1, reads SAVISQKPSRDICQRGTSLTIQCQVDSQVTMMFWYRQQPGQSLTLIATANQGSEATYESGFVIDKFPISRPNLTFSTLTVSNMSPEDSSIYLCSVLTELMNTEAFFGQGTRLTVV.

The chain links TRBV5-5 to TRBJ2-7; D gene uncertain. Looked up from germline, CDR1 is SGHKS and CDR2 is YYEKEE (reference sequence). This CDR3 is 15 amino acids long. Trimming took 0 bases from V and 6 from J, leaving 16 bases between them. CDR3: CASSLEHSRFSEQYF. The CDR3 DNA is TGTGCCAGCAGCTTGGAACATTCCAGGTTTTCCGAGCAGTACTTC.

J is TRBJ1-5 and V is TRBV11-2; D not certain. The CDR3 runs 15 residues. Germline CDR1 SGHAT, CDR2 FQNNGV. V was clipped by 4 bases and J by 2 bases, with 12 bases between them. The CDR3 reads CASSSGYSGNQPQHF. The CDR3 nucleotides read TGTGCCAGCAGCTCAGGATACTCGGGCAATCAGCCCCAGCATTTT.

This clone was counted between two and nine times. V and J are TRBV5-6 and TRBJ2-2; D gene uncertain. Germline lookup yields CDR1 SGHDT and CDR2 YYEEEE. The length of the CDR3 is 17 residues. The V end lost 0 bases, the J end lost 1 base, and 13 bases lay between the germline ends. The CDR3 DNA sequence: TGTGCCAGCAGCTTGGGCCCCAGGTTGGGGAACACCGGGGAGCTGTTTTTT. This gives the protein CASSLGPRLGNTGELFF.

V and J are TRBV5-1 and TRBJ2-1; D gene uncertain. With 4 bases removed from V and 5 bases from J, the gap between germline ends came to 10 bases. CDR3 length: 13 residues. Germline V gene data show CDR1 as SGHRS and CDR2 as YFSETQ. CDR3: CASSQTGHNEQFF. The CDR3 region has the DNA TGCGCCAGCAGCCAGACTGGTCACAATGAGCAGTTCTTC. Combining the CDR3 with reference TRBV5-1 and TRBJ2-1 gives the whole variable domain KAGVTQTPRYLIKTRGQQVTLSCSPISGHRSVSWYQQTPGQGLQFLFEYFSETQRNKGNFPGRFSGRQFSNSRSEMNVSTLELGDSALYLCASSQTGHNEQFFGPGTRLTVL.

This clone occurred a few times. The V call is TRBV9, the J call TRBJ1-1; 8 bases map to TRBD1. The V gene end was trimmed by 0 bases and the J gene end by 3 bases; junction bases not matched to a gene: 1. The CDR3 has 14 residues. The germline gives CDR1 SGDLS, CDR2 YYNGEE. The CDR3 region has the DNA TGTGCCAGCAGCGTAGTACAGGGGGACACTGAAGCTTTCTTT. It encodes CASSVVQGDTEAFF. Full variable domain (rest looked up from reference TRBV9 and TRBJ1-1): DSGVTQTPKHLITATGQRVTLRCSPRSGDLSVYWYQQSLDQGLQFLIQYYNGEERAKGNILERFSAQQFPDLHSELNLSSLELGDSALYFCASSVVQGDTEAFFGQGTRLTVV.

This chain links TRBV27 with TRBJ2-7; TRBD1 is a possible D gene (6 bases). V shed 3 bases and J shed 6 bases, with 9 bases lying between them. Germline loops: CDR1 MNHEY, CDR2 SMNVEV (reference sequence). The CDR3 is made up of 12 amino acids. CDR3 protein: CASSFRGTEQYF. The CDR3 DNA sequence: TGTGCCAGCAGTTTCAGGGGAACCGAGCAGTACTTC.

This clone was detected only a few times. The chain couples TRBV4-2 to TRBJ1-6; TRBD1 is a possible D gene (5 bases). The CDR3 is 15 residues long. Trimming removed 3 bases at V and 5 bases at J, with 11 bases between. Germline assignment: CDR1 LGHNA and CDR2 YNFKEQ. CDR3 nucleotide sequence: TGTGCCAGCAGCCACCCCAGACAGAATAATTCACCCCTCCACTTT. Translating gives CASSHPRQNNSPLHF.

V is TRBV6-6 and J is TRBJ2-7, with TRBD1 matching 7 bases. V lost 4 bases and J lost 2; bases outside the gene matches: 8. CDR3 size: 15 residues. Germline V CDR1 and CDR2: MNHNY, SVGAGI (reference sequence). The CDR3 here is CASSSRTGSPYEQYF. The CDR3 bases are TGTGCCAGCAGTTCCCGGACAGGATCTCCCTACGAGCAGTACTTC.

This clone was recorded a few times. This chain joins TRBV29-1 and TRBJ2-5; 7 bases line up with TRBD1. In germline, CDR1 is SQVTM, CDR2 ANQGSEA. CDR3 length: 14 amino acids. The junction had 8 bases not matched to a gene; V was cut back by 6 bases and J by 1 base. The CDR3: CSVAQGMRQETQYF. The CDR3 nucleotides are TGCAGCGTGGCACAGGGGATGCGCCAAGAGACCCAGTACTTC.

The V and J genes are TRBV6-1 and TRBJ2-7; 10 bases match TRBD1. Trimming took 7 bases from V and 3 from J; bases not matched to a gene: 9. The CDR3 runs 15 residues. Germline assignment: CDR1 MNHNS and CDR2 SASEGT. CDR3 sequence (DNA): TGTGCCAGCAAAAAGGCGGGACAGGGGAACTACGAGCAGTACTTC. Translating gives CASKKAGQGNYEQYF.

This clone was observed a handful of times. This chain joins TRBV6-6 and TRBJ2-1; D might be TRBD1 (5 bases). The CDR3 has 14 amino acids. Germline V CDR1 and CDR2: MNHNY, SVGAGI (reference sequence). The V end lost 6 bases, the J end lost 7 bases, and 16 bases lay between the germline ends. This chain's CDR3 is CASSTGLELNEQFF. In DNA form, the CDR3 reads TGTGCCAGCAGCACAGGCCTAGAGTTGAATGAGCAGTTCTTC.

The chain combines TRBV11-3 with TRBJ2-1, with TRBD2 as a possible D gene (6 bases). Trimming pared 5 bases from V and 10 bases from J, leaving 15 bases between. The germline V gene encodes CDR1 SGHNT and CDR2 YENEEA. The CDR3 is made up of 13 amino acids. CDR3: CASSRGRDREQFF. The CDR3 nucleotides read TGTGCCAGCAGCCGAGGGCGGGATAGGGAGCAGTTCTTC.